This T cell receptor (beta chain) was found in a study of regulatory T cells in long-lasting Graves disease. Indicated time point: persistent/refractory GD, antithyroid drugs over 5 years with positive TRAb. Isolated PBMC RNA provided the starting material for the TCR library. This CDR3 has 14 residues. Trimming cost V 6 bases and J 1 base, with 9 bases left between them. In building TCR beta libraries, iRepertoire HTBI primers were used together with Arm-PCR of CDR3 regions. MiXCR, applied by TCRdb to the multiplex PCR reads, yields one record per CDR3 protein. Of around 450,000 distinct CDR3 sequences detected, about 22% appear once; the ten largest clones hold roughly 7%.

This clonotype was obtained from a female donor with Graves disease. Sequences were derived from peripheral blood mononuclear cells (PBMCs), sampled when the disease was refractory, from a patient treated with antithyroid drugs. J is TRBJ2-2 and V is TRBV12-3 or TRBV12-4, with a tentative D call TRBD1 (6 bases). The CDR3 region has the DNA TGTGCCAGCAGGAAGACAGGGAACACCGGGGAGCTGTTTTTT. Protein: CASRKTGNTGELFF.